This is a list of T cell receptor beta chains from one sample in a study of blood T cell repertoires in COVID-19. Repertoires were generated with immunoSEQ multiplex PCR, while TCRdb's copy carries only in-frame clones and drops some. The sample lists under 300,000 clones; roughly 93% were seen once. Sequencing input: PBMCs or T cells enriched from blood (not recorded which). These receptors came from a woman aged 40 to 50 with acute COVID-19. Both conserved end residues are part of each CDR3. The D gene is left open where the match is weak. Some rows have no size entry. The others give once, few or many, or a class for an expanded clone.

v_call,clone_size,d_call,j_call,cdr3_aa,cdr3_nt
TRBV5-5,.,TRBD2,TRBJ2-1,CASSLGVAGGPYNEQFF,TGTGCCAGCAGCTTGGGAGTAGCGGGAGGGCCCTACAATGAGCAGTTCTTC
TRBV19,.,TRBD1,TRBJ1-1,CASSTDRGRNTEAFF,TGTGCCAGTAGTACAGACAGGGGGCGGAACACTGAAGCTTTCTTT
TRBV14,once,.,TRBJ2-3,CASSQEVVISGSQDTQYF,TGTGCCAGCAGCCAAGAGGTCGTTATCAGCGGAAGCCAGGATACGCAGTATTTT
TRBV18,.,.,TRBJ1-2,CASSAPGIGDYGYTF,TGTGCCAGCTCGGCTCCAGGGATAGGGGACTATGGCTACACCTTC
TRBV29-1,.,.,TRBJ2-3,CSVEGSRADTDTQYF,TGCAGCGTTGAGGGGAGTAGGGCAGACACAGATACGCAGTATTTT
TRBV5-1,.,.,TRBJ2-1,CASSLEVTRGNEQFF,TGCGCCAGCAGCTTGGAGGTGACTAGAGGCAATGAGCAGTTCTTC
TRBV11-2,once,.,TRBJ1-4,CASSLGPGGEKLFF,TGTGCCAGCAGCCTCGGACCGGGGGGTGAAAAACTGTTTTTT
TRBV5-1,.,.,TRBJ2-1,CASSSTVGGYNEQFF,TGCGCCAGCAGCTCGACTGTGGGAGGATACAATGAGCAGTTCTTC
TRBV5-5,.,.,TRBJ1-1,CASSLWSTEAFF,TGTGCCAGCAGCTTGTGGAGCACTGAAGCTTTCTTT
TRBV6-5,.,.,TRBJ1-1,CASRDPGHLNTEAFF,TGTGCCAGCAGGGACCCGGGACACCTGAACACTGAAGCTTTCTTT
TRBV9,.,.,TRBJ1-1,CASSVGQNSLEAFF,TGTGCCAGCAGCGTAGGACAGAATTCACTTGAAGCTTTCTTT
TRBV6-2/TRBV6-3,.,.,TRBJ2-2,CASSRQSPGELFF,TGTGCCAGCAGTAGACAGTCCCCCGGGGAGCTGTTTTTT
TRBV7-3,.,.,TRBJ2-2,CASSEVSTGELFF,TGTGCCTCCAGCGAGGTCTCCACCGGGGAGCTGTTTTTT
TRBV28,.,TRBD1,TRBJ1-6,CASRRLTGISPLHF,TGTGCCAGCAGACGATTGACAGGGATTTCACCCCTCCACTTT
TRBV5-6,few,.,TRBJ1-1,CASSTPGDFSEAFF,TGTGCCAGCAGCACACCCGGGGACTTTAGTGAAGCTTTCTTT
TRBV10-3,.,.,TRBJ2-7,CAISEETGSYEQYF,TGTGCCATCAGTGAGGAAACAGGTTCCTACGAGCAGTACTTC
TRBV10-3,.,.,TRBJ1-2,CAISDVANYGYTF,TGTGCCATCAGTGACGTAGCTAACTATGGCTACACCTTC
TRBV7-6,.,TRBD1,TRBJ1-4,CASSQGAGRSNEKLFF,TGTGCCAGCAGCCAGGGGGCGGGGAGGTCTAATGAAAAACTGTTTTTT
TRBV6-5,.,TRBD1,TRBJ1-1,CASSSPGQMNTEAFF,TGTGCCAGCAGTTCACCGGGACAGATGAACACTGAAGCTTTCTTT
TRBV29-1,once,.,TRBJ2-3,CSVEGQEGSSDTQYF,TGCAGCGTTGAAGGCCAGGAGGGGAGCTCAGATACGCAGTATTTT
TRBV3-1/TRBV3-2,.,TRBD2,TRBJ2-1,CASGPSGRVEQFF,TGTGCCAGCGGCCCAAGCGGGAGAGTTGAGCAGTTCTTC
TRBV27,.,.,TRBJ1-6,CASSPWAGTSPYNSPLHF,TGTGCCAGCAGCCCCTGGGCAGGTACCTCTCCCTATAATTCACCCCTCCACTTT
TRBV6-5,few,.,TRBJ2-2,CASSYKAEVGAGELFF,TGTGCCAGCAGTTACAAGGCGGAAGTCGGAGCCGGGGAGCTGTTTTTT
TRBV24-1,.,TRBD1,TRBJ1-1,CATSEAGGTEAFF,TGTGCCACCAGTGAAGCAGGGGGGACTGAAGCTTTCTTT
TRBV7-8,.,TRBD1,TRBJ1-5,CASSLDAQGAQHF,TGTGCCAGCAGCTTAGACGCACAGGGGGCCCAGCATTTT
TRBV3-1/TRBV3-2,.,.,TRBJ2-7,CASSQTGYEQYF,TGTGCCAGCAGCCAAACAGGGTACGAGCAGTACTTC
TRBV7-9,.,TRBD1,TRBJ1-3,CASSSRGREKEASGNTIYF,TGTGCCAGCAGCTCCAGGGGGCGCGAGAAGGAAGCCTCTGGAAACACCATATATTTT
TRBV6-5,once,TRBD1,TRBJ1-1,CASSLDRGTEAFF,TGTGCCAGCAGTTTGGACAGGGGCACTGAAGCTTTCTTT
TRBV7-2,.,TRBD2,TRBJ2-5,CASSFPGGAGKTQYF,TGTGCCAGCAGCTTTCCCGGGGGGGCCGGGAAGACCCAGTACTTC
TRBV5-1,.,.,TRBJ2-7,CASPEGYLQRIFAYEQYF,TGCGCCAGCCCCGAGGGTTACTTACAGCGTATTTTCGCCTACGAGCAGTACTTC
TRBV12-3/TRBV12-4,.,.,TRBJ2-1,CASSRANEQFF,TGTGCCAGCAGCCGAGCCAATGAGCAGTTCTTC
TRBV7-8,.,.,TRBJ1-5,CASSPGLNPGEPQHF,TGTGCCAGCAGCCCGGGACTTAACCCCGGTGAGCCCCAGCATTTT
TRBV5-4,.,.,TRBJ1-2,CASSPSDSYGYTF,TGTGCCAGCAGCCCCTCGGACAGTTATGGCTACACCTTC
TRBV11-3,.,.,TRBJ2-5,CASSPRGKQETQYF,TGTGCCAGCAGCCCCCGGGGGAAGCAGGAGACCCAGTACTTC
TRBV27,.,.,TRBJ1-2,CASSSSYGSGGYTF,TGTGCCAGCAGTTCCTCTTATGGGTCGGGGGGCTACACCTTC
TRBV27,once,TRBD2,TRBJ2-3,CASSPIAGRASTDTQYF,TGTGCCAGCAGTCCTATAGCGGGCCGGGCCAGCACAGATACGCAGTATTTT
TRBV25-1,.,.,TRBJ1-6,CASSDTGGGSPLHF,TGTGCCAGCAGTGACACCGGGGGGGGATCACCCCTCCACTTT
TRBV10-3,.,.,TRBJ1-1,CAISPEPNTEAFF,TGTGCCATCAGCCCCGAGCCGAACACTGAAGCTTTCTTT
TRBV19,.,.,TRBJ2-7,CASSIDPTRTYEQYF,TGTGCCAGTAGTATAGACCCGACAAGGACCTACGAGCAGTACTTC
TRBV28,.,TRBD1,TRBJ1-5,CASIVTGAVGSQHF,TGTGCCAGCATCGTAACAGGGGCTGTGGGGTCCCAGCATTTT
TRBV5-1,.,.,TRBJ1-2,CASSLVPIGDGYTF,TGCGCCAGCAGCTTGGTTCCGATCGGGGATGGCTACACCTTC
TRBV3-1/TRBV3-2,.,.,TRBJ2-7,CASTRGYEQYF,TGTGCCAGCACCAGAGGGTACGAGCAGTACTTC
TRBV5-6,.,TRBD1,TRBJ2-7,CASSLPGQVVYEQYF,TGTGCCAGCAGCCTACCGGGACAGGTCGTCTACGAGCAGTACTTC